The 21 T cell receptor beta chains reported below all come from one sample, sequenced in a study of blood T cell repertoires in COVID-19. Clones were read by immunoSEQ multiplex PCR, and TCRdb kept only the in-frame ones, dropping some. The table shows 130,000 to 150,000 clones, with 70% to 90% occurring only once. Sequencing was done on a sample of peripheral blood. The receptors shown here come from a man aged 60-69 years with active or convalescent COVID-19.

The chain carries TRBV4-2 and TRBJ2-5, with D possibly TRBD2 on 6 matching bases. Germline V CDR1 and CDR2: LGHNA, YNFKEQ. The CDR3 length is 16 residues. Trimming removed 0 bases from V and 10 bases from J, with 21 bases in between. The CDR3: CASSQEKRSSWGGQYF. In DNA, the CDR3 is TGTGCCAGCAGCCAAGAAAAGAGGAGCTCTTGGGGAGGCCAGTACTTC.

Comments on this clone: The junction differs from germline at one of its ends, possibly a read error. This rearrangement joins TRBV18 to TRBJ2-1; D unclear. CDR1 and CDR2 from the germline V gene are KGHSH and LQKENI. This CDR3 has 11 residues. The chain's CDR3 is CASSSHNEQFF. The CDR3 DNA sequence: TGTGCCAGCTCCTCCCACAATGAGCAGTTCTTC.

The table lists this clone with a few counts. The chain links TRBV29-1 to TRBJ2-5; 12 nucleotides align to TRBD2. This CDR3 is 14 amino acids long. V dropped 5 bases and J dropped 4; count of bases not matched to a gene: 5. Germline lookup yields CDR1 SQVTM and CDR2 ANQGSEA. DNA of the CDR3: TGCAGCGTTCCGACTAGCGGGAGACCAGAGACCCAGTACTTC. The encoded protein is CSVPTSGRPETQYF.

This chain joins TRBV7-3 and TRBJ1-6, with a weak D call TRBD1 (5 bases). Trimming pared 6 bases from V and 9 bases from J, leaving 21 bases between. The CDR3 consists of 16 residues. CDR1 and CDR2 (germline): SGHTA, FQGTGA. For the CDR3, the DNA is TGTGCCAGCAGACCAAAGATCGGGGGGGAGCGTTCACCCCTCCACTTT. Amino acids: CASRPKIGGERSPLHF. Full variable domain (missing parts from reference TRBV7-3 and TRBJ1-6): GAGVSQTPSNKVTEKGKYVELRCDPISGHTALYWYRQSLGQGPEFLIYFQGTGAADDSGLPNDRFFAVRPEGSVSTLKIQRTERGDSAVYLCASRPKIGGERSPLHFGNGTRLTVT.

The chain carries TRBV9 and TRBJ1-5; the D gene is possibly TRBD1 (5 bases). This CDR3 spans 14 amino acids. V was cut by 4 bases and J by 7 bases, with 15 bases left in between. Germline CDR1 reads SGDLS; CDR2 reads YYNGEE. In DNA, the CDR3 is TGTGCCAGCAGCCTCGGGGGGGTCGGACAGCCCCAGCATTTT. Translating it yields CASSLGGVGQPQHF.

This clone was found a few times. The chain has TRBV7-6 and TRBJ2-7; tentatively, D is TRBD2 (5 bases). V lost 4 bases and J lost 3, with 10 bases in between. CDR1 and CDR2 (germline): SGHVS, FNYEAQ. The CDR3 is 13 amino acids. The CDR3 loop is CASSSGSYYEQYF. CDR3 DNA: TGTGCCAGCAGCTCTGGGAGCTACTACGAGCAGTACTTC.

This rearrangement joins TRBV9 to TRBJ2-4; 9 nucleotides agree with TRBD2. The CDR3 totals 15 residues. J lost 12 bases, V lost 3 bases, and 13 bases had no gene match. Germline V CDR1 and CDR2: SGDLS, YYNGEE. This CDR3 reads CASSAQTSGRGTQYF. CDR3 DNA sequence: TGTGCCAGCAGCGCCCAGACTAGCGGCCGGGGAACTCAGTACTTC.

This clone was seen a single time. For the CDR3, the DNA is TGTGCCAGAATTTTTGGAGAAATTTATCCCACGGTAAGCACAGATACGCAGTATTTT. Protein: CARIFGEIYPTVSTDTQYF. V gene TRBV12-1 combines with J gene TRBJ2-3; the table's D call, TRBD2, has no DNA check behind it. TRBV12-1 is an annotated pseudogene. The CDR3 consists of 19 residues.

The chain carries TRBV18 and TRBJ1-4; weak D call: TRBD1 (6 bases). The CDR3 consists of 15 residues. V lost 6 bases, J lost 1 base, and 12 bases lay in between. The germline gives CDR1 KGHSH, CDR2 LQKENI. The chain's CDR3 is CASSLGQLTNEKLFF. CDR3 DNA: TGTGCCAGCTCCCTTGGACAGCTAACTAATGAAAAACTGTTTTTT.

This chain uses TRBV6-5 with TRBJ1-1, with D possibly being TRBD1 (6 bases). The V gene's germline CDR1 is MNHEY and CDR2 SVGAGI. This CDR3 region has 14 residues. Deletions cut 2 bases from V and 6 bases from J, with 13 bases between. CDR3 sequence (DNA): TGTGCCAGCAGTTACGCGGGGGGCAGCGCTGAAGCTTTCTTT. Amino acids: CASSYAGGSAEAFF.

This clone appeared a few times. V usage is TRBV11-2 and J usage is TRBJ2-5; TRBD2 is a possible D gene (5 bases). The V gene's germline CDR1 is SGHAT and CDR2 FQNNGV. The CDR3 is 17 amino acids. V was clipped by 5 bases and J by 2 bases, with 21 bases between them. CDR3 bases: TGTGCCAGCAGCCAAGGTACCGGAGGAATCCCTCAAGAGACCCAGTACTTC. Its protein product is CASSQGTGGIPQETQYF.

The rearrangement links TRBV3-1 (or the pseudogene TRBV3-2) to TRBJ1-2, with D possibly matching TRBD1 (6 bases). Trimming cost V 5 bases and J 6 bases, with 16 bases left between them. CDR1 and CDR2 from the germline V gene are LGHDT and YNNKEL (reference sequence). CDR3 size: 14 residues. The CDR3 sequence: CASSTIQGRHGYTF. CDR3 bases: TGTGCCAGCAGCACAATACAGGGCCGTCATGGCTACACCTTC.

This sequence joins TRBV7-2 and TRBJ1-2; D is ambiguous. Germline CDR1 reads SGHTA; CDR2 reads FQGNSA. The CDR3 totals 16 residues. Trimming removed 0 bases at V and 5 bases at J, with 16 bases between. CDR3 region: CASSLAPEPLRYGYTF. The CDR3, as DNA: TGTGCCAGCAGCTTAGCTCCGGAACCCTTGCGGTATGGCTACACCTTC. Full variable domain (missing parts from reference TRBV7-2 and TRBJ1-2): GAGVSQSPSNKVTEKGKDVELRCDPISGHTALYWYRQSLGQGLEFLIYFQGNSAPDKSGLPSDRFSAERTGGSVSTLTIQRTQQEDSAVYLCASSLAPEPLRYGYTFGSGTRLTVV.

This rearrangement joins TRBV5-1 to TRBJ1-1, with D unclear. The CDR3 runs 13 residues. V dropped 0 bases and J dropped 1 base, with 4 bases sitting between them. Germline lookup yields CDR1 SGHRS and CDR2 YFSETQ. The CDR3 sequence is CASSLGENTEAFF. The CDR3 DNA sequence: TGCGCCAGCAGCTTGGGAGAGAACACTGAAGCTTTCTTT.

This chain joins TRBV5-3 and TRBJ2-1, with 7 bases that match TRBD2. TRBV5-3 is identified as an open reading frame with a role that is uncertain. The CDR3 runs to 17 residues. V gave up 4 bases and J gave up 7 bases; unmatched junction bases: 17. This CDR3 is CARSAEGAGRTRNEQFF. In nucleotides, the CDR3 is TGTGCCAGAAGCGCCGAGGGAGCGGGCAGGACTAGGAATGAGCAGTTCTTC.

This clone was counted a single time. This rearrangement joins TRBV7-2 to TRBJ1-1, with D possibly TRBD1 on 5 matching bases. There are 15 residues in the CDR3. The germline gives CDR1 SGHTA, CDR2 FQGNSA. V lost 5 bases and J lost 4, with 17 bases in between. DNA for the CDR3: TGTGCCAGCAGCCTGGGGGAGGGACGTTTCACTGAAGCTTTCTTT. As protein: CASSLGEGRFTEAFF.

The chain recombines TRBV28 with TRBJ2-2; no clear D gene. The CDR3 has 11 amino acids. Trimming shortened V by 8 bases and J by 6 bases, and 7 bases separated the two germline ends. Germline CDR1 MDHEN, CDR2 SYDVKM. CDR3 residues: CASSEAGELFF. The DNA of the CDR3 is TGTGCCAGCTCAGAAGCCGGGGAGCTGTTTTTT.

V is TRBV30 and J is TRBJ1-5, with TRBD1 matching 9 bases. Germline CDR1 is GTSNPN and CDR2 is SVGIG (reference sequence). V trimming: 1 base; J trimming: 7 bases; junction bases outside the gene matches: 5. CDR3 length equals 14 residues. CDR3 sequence reads: CAWSATGGRQPQHF. For the CDR3, the DNA is TGTGCCTGGAGTGCGACAGGGGGACGACAGCCCCAGCATTTT. Drawing the rest from reference TRBV30 and TRBJ1-5, the complete variable domain is SQTIHQWPATLVQPVGSPLSLECTVEGTSNPNLYWYRQAAGRGLQLLFYSVGIGQISSEVPQNLSASRPQDRQFILSSKKLLLSDSGFYLCAWSATGGRQPQHFGDGTRLSIL.

This clone was seen a single time. The V and J genes are TRBV5-6 and TRBJ2-1; the D is unclear. The CDR3 length is 16 residues. V was pared by 4 bases and J by 0 bases, with 14 bases between. The germline V gene encodes CDR1 SGHDT and CDR2 YYEEEE. The CDR3 DNA reads as TGTGCCAGCAGCCCCCCCCCATCAAACTCCTACAATGAGCAGTTCTTC. The encoded protein is CASSPPPSNSYNEQFF.

The rearrangement uses TRBV11-2 and TRBJ2-7, with D possibly TRBD1 on 6 matching bases. The CDR3 is made up of 13 amino acids. Germline-derived CDR1 and CDR2 are SGHAT and FQNNGV. The V end was cut by 8 bases, the J end by 3 bases, with 14 bases between. In nucleotides, the CDR3 is TGTGCCAGCGCTACTGGGGGCGGCTACGAGCAGTACTTC. This gives the protein CASATGGGYEQYF.

Relative to its sample, this clone is medium-sized. V usage is TRBV2 and J usage is TRBJ2-1; tentative D call: TRBD2 (5 bases). Germline loops: CDR1 SNHLY, CDR2 FYNNEI. This CDR3 contains 14 residues. The V gene lost 10 bases and the J gene lost 4 bases, with 17 bases spanning the gap. The CDR3 region has the DNA TGTGCCACCCGAGAAGCGGCCCTTTACAATGAGCAGTTCTTC. Amino acid sequence: CATREAALYNEQFF.